The sample holds a few counts of the clone carrying this T cell receptor beta chain. The source of the sample is a study of cytomegalovirus exposure and HLA in healthy donors. At the level of the study: An earlier analysis identified 117 million unique TCR beta sequences in about 180 million T cells.

V lost 4 bases, J lost 0 bases, and 12 bases lay in between. Germline V CDR1 and CDR2: LGHNA, YNFKEQ. The CDR3 runs 16 residues. Both 60 Vbeta primers and 13 Jbeta primers went into the PCR. The data were produced by immunoSEQ multiplex PCR, yet TCRdb's version contains in-frame clones alone and is incomplete. The sample holds 100,000 or so clones, 69% seen once. In nominal health when sampled, donors likely had unrecorded immune exposures nonetheless. This clonotype originated in a man aged 30-40 years in good health and CMV-seronegative. Sequenced input: PBMCs. V and J are TRBV4-2 and TRBJ1-4, with D possibly matching TRBD1 (6 bases). CDR3 in amino acids: CASSPGPGATNEKLFF. The CDR3 DNA reads as TGTGCCAGCAGCCCAGGACCAGGGGCAACTAATGAAAAACTGTTTTTT.